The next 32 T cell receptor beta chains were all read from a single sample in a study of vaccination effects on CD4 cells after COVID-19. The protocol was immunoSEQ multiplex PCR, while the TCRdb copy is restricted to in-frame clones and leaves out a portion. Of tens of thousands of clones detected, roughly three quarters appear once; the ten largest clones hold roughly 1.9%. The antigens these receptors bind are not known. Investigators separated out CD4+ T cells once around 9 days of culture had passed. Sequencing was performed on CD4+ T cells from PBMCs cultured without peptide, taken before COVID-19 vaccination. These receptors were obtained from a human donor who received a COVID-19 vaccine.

The CDR3 DNA is TGTGCCAGCAGCTTACGCGGGCGGTCCTACAATGAGCAGTTCTTC. Encoded protein: CASSLRGRSYNEQFF. The chain has TRBV7-2 and TRBJ2-1; D perhaps matches TRBD2 (5 bases). The CDR3 is 15 residues long. Trimming shortened V by 2 bases and J by 1 base, and 9 bases separated the two germline ends. Germline CDR1 and CDR2: SGHTA and FQGNSA. Variable domain in full (rest from reference TRBV7-2 and TRBJ2-1): GAGVSQSPSNKVTEKGKDVELRCDPISGHTALYWYRQSLGQGLEFLIYFQGNSAPDKSGLPSDRFSAERTGGSVSTLTIQRTQQEDSAVYLCASSLRGRSYNEQFFGPGTRLTVL.

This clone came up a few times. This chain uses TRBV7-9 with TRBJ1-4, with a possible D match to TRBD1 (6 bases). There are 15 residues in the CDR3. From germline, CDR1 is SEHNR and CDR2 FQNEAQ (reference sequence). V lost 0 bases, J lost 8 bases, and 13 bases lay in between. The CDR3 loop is CASSLAGEGDEKLFF. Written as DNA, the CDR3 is TGTGCCAGCAGCTTAGCTGGGGAGGGGGACGAAAAACTGTTTTTT.

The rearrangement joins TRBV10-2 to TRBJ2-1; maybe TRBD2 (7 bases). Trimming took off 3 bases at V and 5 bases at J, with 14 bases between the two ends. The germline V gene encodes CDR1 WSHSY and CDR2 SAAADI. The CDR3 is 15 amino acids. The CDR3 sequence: CASSDFWGGHNEQFF. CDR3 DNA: TGCGCCAGCAGTGATTTTTGGGGGGGCCACAATGAGCAGTTCTTC.

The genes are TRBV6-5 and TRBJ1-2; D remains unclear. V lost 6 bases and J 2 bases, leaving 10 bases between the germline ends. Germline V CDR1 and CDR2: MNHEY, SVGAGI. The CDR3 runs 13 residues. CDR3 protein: CASSLTQNYGYTF. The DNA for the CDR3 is TGTGCCAGCAGCCTTACACAAAACTATGGCTACACCTTC.

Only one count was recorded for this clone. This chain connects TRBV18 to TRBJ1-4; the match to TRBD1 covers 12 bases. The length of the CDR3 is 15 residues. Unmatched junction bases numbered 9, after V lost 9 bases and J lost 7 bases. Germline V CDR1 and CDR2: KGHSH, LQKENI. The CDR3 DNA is TGTGCCAGTCACCGCGGGACAGGGGGCAGTGAAAAACTGTTTTTT. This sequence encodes CASHRGTGGSEKLFF.

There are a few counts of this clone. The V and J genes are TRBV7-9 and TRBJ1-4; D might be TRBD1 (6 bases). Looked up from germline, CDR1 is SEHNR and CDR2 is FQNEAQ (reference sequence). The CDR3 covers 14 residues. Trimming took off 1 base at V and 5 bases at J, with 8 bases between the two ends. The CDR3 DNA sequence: TGTGCCAGCAGCTTAGTACAGGGAAATGAAAAACTGTTTTTT. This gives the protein CASSLVQGNEKLFF.

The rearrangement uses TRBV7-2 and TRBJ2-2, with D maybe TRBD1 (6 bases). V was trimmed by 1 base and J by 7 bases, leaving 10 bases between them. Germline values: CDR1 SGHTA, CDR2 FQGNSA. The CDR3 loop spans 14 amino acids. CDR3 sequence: CASSLVGASGELFF. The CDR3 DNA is TGTGCCAGCAGCTTAGTGGGGGCGAGCGGGGAGCTGTTTTTT.

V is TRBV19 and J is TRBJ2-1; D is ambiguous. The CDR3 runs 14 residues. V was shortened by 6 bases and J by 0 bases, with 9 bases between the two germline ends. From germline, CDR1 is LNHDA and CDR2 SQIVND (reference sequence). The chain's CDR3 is CASSGQNSYNEQFF. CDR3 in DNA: TGTGCCAGTAGCGGGCAGAACTCCTACAATGAGCAGTTCTTC.

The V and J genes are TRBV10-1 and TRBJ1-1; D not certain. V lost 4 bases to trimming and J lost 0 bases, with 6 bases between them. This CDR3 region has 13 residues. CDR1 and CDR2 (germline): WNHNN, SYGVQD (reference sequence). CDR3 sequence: CASSASVNTEAFF. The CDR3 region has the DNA TGCGCCAGCAGTGCCAGCGTGAACACTGAAGCTTTCTTT.

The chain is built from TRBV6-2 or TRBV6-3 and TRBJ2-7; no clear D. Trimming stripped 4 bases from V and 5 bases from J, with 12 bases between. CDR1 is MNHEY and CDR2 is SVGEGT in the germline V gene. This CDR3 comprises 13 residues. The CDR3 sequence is CASSSQFIHEQYV. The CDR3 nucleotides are TGTGCCAGCAGTTCGCAATTCATCCACGAGCAGTACGTC.

The CDR3 region is CASSLRGDTEAFF. The CDR3, as DNA: TGTGCCAGCAGCTTAAGGGGGGACACTGAAGCTTTCTTT. The chain employs TRBV7-2 and TRBJ1-1, with D possibly being TRBD1 (6 bases). Germline V gene lookup returns CDR1 SGHTA and CDR2 FQGNSA. The ends were cut back, 2 bases at V and 3 bases at J, with 7 bases in the middle. The CDR3 is 13 amino acids.

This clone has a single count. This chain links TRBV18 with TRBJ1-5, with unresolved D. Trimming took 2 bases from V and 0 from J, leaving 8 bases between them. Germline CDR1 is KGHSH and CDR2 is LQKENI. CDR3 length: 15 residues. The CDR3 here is CASSPVGYSNQPQHF. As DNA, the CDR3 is TGTGCCAGCTCACCAGTGGGTTATAGCAATCAGCCCCAGCATTTT.

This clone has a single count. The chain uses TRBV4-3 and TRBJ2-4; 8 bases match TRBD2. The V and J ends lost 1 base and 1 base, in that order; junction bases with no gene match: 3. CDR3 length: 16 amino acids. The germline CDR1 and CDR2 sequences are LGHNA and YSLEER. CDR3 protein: CASSQGLASAKNIQYF. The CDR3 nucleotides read TGCGCCAGCAGCCAAGGACTAGCGTCGGCCAAAAACATTCAGTACTTC.

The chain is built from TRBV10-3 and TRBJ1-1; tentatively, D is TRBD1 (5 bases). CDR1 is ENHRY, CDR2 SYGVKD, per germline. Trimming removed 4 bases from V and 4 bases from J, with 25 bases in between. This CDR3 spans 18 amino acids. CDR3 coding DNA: TGTGCCATCAGTGGGGGTGTAGGGACCCCGGGAACGGGCACTGAAGCTTTCTTT. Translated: CAISGGVGTPGTGTEAFF.

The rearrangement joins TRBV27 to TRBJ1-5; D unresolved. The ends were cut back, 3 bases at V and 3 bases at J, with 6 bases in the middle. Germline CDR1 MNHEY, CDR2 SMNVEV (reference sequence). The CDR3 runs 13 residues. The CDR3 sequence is CASSLGINQPQHF. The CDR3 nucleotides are TGTGCCAGCAGTTTGGGGATCAATCAGCCCCAGCATTTT.

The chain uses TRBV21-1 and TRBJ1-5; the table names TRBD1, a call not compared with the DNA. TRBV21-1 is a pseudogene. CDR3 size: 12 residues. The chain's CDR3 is CASSRTSQPQHF. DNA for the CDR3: TGTGCCAGCAGCAGAACATCCCAGCCCCAGCATTTT.

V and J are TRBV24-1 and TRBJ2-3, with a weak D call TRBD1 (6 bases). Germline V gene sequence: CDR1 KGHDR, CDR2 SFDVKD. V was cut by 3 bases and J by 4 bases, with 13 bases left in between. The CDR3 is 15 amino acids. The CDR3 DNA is TGTGCCACCAGTGATGTCCGGACAGACGCAGATACGCAGTATTTT. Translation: CATSDVRTDADTQYF.

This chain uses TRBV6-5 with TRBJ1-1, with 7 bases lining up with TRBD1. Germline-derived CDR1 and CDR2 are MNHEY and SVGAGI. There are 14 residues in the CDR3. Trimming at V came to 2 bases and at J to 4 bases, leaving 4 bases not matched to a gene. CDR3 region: CASSYGTVATEAFF. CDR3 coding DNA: TGTGCCAGCAGTTACGGGACAGTCGCCACTGAAGCTTTCTTT.

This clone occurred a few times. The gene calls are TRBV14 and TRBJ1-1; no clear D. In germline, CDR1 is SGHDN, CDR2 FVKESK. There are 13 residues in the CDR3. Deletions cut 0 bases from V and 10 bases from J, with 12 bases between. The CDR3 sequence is CASSQERFGVAFF. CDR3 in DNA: TGTGCCAGCAGCCAAGAGAGGTTCGGAGTAGCTTTCTTT.

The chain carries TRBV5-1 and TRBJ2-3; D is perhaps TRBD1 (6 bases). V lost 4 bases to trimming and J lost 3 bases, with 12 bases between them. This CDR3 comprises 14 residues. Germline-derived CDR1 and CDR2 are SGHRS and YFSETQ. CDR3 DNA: TGCGCCAGCAGCCCCGGGACACCTACAGATACGCAGTATTTT. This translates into CASSPGTPTDTQYF. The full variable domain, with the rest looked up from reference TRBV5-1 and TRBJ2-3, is KAGVTQTPRYLIKTRGQQVTLSCSPISGHRSVSWYQQTPGQGLQFLFEYFSETQRNKGNFPGRFSGRQFSNSRSEMNVSTLELGDSALYLCASSPGTPTDTQYFGPGTRLTVL.

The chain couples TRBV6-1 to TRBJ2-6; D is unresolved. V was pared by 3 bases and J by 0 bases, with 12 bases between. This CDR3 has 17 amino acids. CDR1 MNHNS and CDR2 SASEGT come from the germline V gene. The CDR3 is CASSDHRASSGANVLTF. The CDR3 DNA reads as TGTGCCAGCAGTGATCATAGGGCTAGCTCTGGGGCCAACGTCCTGACTTTC.

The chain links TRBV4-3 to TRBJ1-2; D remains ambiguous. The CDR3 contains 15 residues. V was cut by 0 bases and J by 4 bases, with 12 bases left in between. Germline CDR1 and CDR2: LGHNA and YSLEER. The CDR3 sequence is CASSQEWKRSYGYTF. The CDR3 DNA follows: TGCGCCAGCAGCCAAGAGTGGAAGAGGAGCTATGGCTACACCTTC.

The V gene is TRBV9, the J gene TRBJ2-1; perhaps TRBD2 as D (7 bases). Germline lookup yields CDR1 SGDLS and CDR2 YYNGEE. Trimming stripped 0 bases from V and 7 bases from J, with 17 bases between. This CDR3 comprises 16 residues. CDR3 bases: TGTGCCAGCAGCGTAGGAGGGGGGGTAATGGGAAATGAGCAGTTCTTC. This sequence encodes CASSVGGGVMGNEQFF.

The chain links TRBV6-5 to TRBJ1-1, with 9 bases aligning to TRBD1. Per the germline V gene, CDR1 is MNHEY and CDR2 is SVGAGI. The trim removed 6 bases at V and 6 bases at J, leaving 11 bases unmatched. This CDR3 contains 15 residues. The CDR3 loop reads CASSGENRGLPEAFF. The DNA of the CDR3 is TGTGCCAGCAGCGGAGAAAACAGGGGGCTTCCTGAAGCTTTCTTT.

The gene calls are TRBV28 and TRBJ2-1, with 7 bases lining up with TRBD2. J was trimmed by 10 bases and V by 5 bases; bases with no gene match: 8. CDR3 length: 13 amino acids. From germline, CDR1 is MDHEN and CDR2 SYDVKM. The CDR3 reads CASSLRRAGEQFF. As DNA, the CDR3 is TGTGCCAGCAGTCTCAGAAGAGCGGGGGAGCAGTTCTTC.

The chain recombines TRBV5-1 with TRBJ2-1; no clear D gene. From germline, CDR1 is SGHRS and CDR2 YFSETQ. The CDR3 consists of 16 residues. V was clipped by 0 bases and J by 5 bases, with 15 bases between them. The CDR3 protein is CASSLDVQRRNNEQFF. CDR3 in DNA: TGCGCCAGCAGCTTGGACGTCCAGCGCCGGAACAATGAGCAGTTCTTC.

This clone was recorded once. CDR3 in DNA: TGTGCCAGCAGTGATTTTGCGTCGGGGGGCTACAATGAGCAGTTCTTC. It yields the protein CASSDFASGGYNEQFF. The chain couples TRBV25-1 to TRBJ2-1; TRBD2 agrees at 7 bases. This CDR3 spans 16 amino acids. V gave up 3 bases and J gave up 3 bases; unmatched junction bases: 8. Germline CDR1 MGHDK, CDR2 SYGVNS. Looking up the rest from reference TRBV25-1 and TRBJ2-1 gives the full variable domain: EADIYQTPRYLVIGTGKKITLECSQTMGHDKMYWYQQDPGMELHLIHYSYGVNSTEKGDLSSESTVSRIRTEHFPLTLESARPSHTSQYLCASSDFASGGYNEQFFGPGTRLTVL.

CDR3 in DNA: TGCGCCAGCAGCTTGGCCGTCGGCCAGCAGCCCCAGCATTTT. Its translation is CASSLAVGQQPQHF. The chain is built from TRBV5-1 and TRBJ1-5, with D unresolved. V lost 0 bases and J 7 bases, leaving 11 bases between the germline ends. CDR3 length: 14 residues. Germline V gene data show CDR1 as SGHRS and CDR2 as YFSETQ. The full variable domain, in which reference TRBV5-1 and TRBJ1-5 provide the parts outside the CDR3, is KAGVTQTPRYLIKTRGQQVTLSCSPISGHRSVSWYQQTPGQGLQFLFEYFSETQRNKGNFPGRFSGRQFSNSRSEMNVSTLELGDSALYLCASSLAVGQQPQHFGDGTRLSIL.

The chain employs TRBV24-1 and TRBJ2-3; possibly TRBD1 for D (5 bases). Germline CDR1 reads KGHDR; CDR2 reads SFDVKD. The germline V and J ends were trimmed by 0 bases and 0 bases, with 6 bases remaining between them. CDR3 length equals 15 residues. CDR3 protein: CATSDLQGSTDTQYF. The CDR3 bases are TGTGCCACCAGTGATTTGCAGGGAAGCACAGATACGCAGTATTTT.

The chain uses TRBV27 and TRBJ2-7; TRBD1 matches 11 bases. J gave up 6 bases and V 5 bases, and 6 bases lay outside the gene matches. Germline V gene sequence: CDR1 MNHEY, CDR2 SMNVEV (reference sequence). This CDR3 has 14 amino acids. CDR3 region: CASSARDRGFEQYV. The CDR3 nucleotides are TGTGCCAGCAGTGCACGGGACAGGGGGTTCGAGCAGTACGTC.

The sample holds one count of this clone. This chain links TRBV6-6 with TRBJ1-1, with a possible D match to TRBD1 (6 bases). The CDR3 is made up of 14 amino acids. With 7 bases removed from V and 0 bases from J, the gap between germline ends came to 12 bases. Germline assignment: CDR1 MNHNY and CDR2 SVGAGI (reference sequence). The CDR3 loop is CASNQEGVNTEAFF. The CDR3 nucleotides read TGTGCCAGCAATCAGGAGGGGGTGAACACTGAAGCTTTCTTT.

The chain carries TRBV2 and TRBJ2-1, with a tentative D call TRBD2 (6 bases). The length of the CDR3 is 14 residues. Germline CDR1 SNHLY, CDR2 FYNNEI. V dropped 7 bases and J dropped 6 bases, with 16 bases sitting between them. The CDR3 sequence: CASTSRGISNEQFF. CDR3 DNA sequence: TGTGCCAGCACCTCCCGGGGGATCTCCAATGAGCAGTTCTTC. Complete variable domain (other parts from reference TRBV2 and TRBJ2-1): EPEVTQTPSHQVTQMGQEVILRCVPISNHLYFYWYRQILGQKVEFLVSFYNNEISEKSEIFDDQFSVERPDGSNFTLKIRSTKLEDSAMYFCASTSRGISNEQFFGPGTRLTVL.